Below, 9 T cell receptor beta chains from the same sample are listed, as sequenced in a study of CD8+CD57+ T cells in acquired aplastic anemia. TCR beta VDJ and CDR3 were profiled, and genomic DNA was the template. MiXCR, applied by TCRdb to the reads, yields one record per CDR3 protein. The sample shows 120,000 or so distinct CDR3 sequences, about 48% of them seen only once. Sequencing was carried out using sorted CD4+, CD8+, or CD8+CD57+ T cells (not recorded which) from PBMCs. The source of these receptors is a human donor in good health, serving as a control.

This clonotype showed up many times. The chain carries TRBV19 and TRBJ1-5; the match to TRBD1 covers 9 bases. CDR3 size: 15 residues. Germline V gene data show CDR1 as LNHDA and CDR2 as SQIVND (reference sequence). V gave up 2 bases and J gave up 3 bases; unmatched junction bases: 2. The CDR3 coding sequence is TGTGCCAGTAGTATAACACAGGGGGCCAATCAGCCCCAGCATTTT. It yields the protein CASSITQGANQPQHF. Looking up the rest from reference TRBV19 and TRBJ1-5 gives the full variable domain: DGGITQSPKYLFRKEGQNVTLSCEQNLNHDAMYWYRQDPGQGLRLIYYSQIVNDFQKGDIAEGYSVSREKKESFPLTVTSAQKNPTAFYLCASSITQGANQPQHFGDGTRLSIL.

This clonotype has only a few counts. The V and J genes are TRBV10-3 and TRBJ2-7, with 8 positions matching TRBD1. Germline trimming cut 0 bases from V and 5 bases from J; bases unmatched to any gene: 6. Germline CDR1 and CDR2: ENHRY and SYGVKD. The CDR3 length is 15 residues. CDR3 DNA sequence: TGTGCCATCAGTGAGTCGCGACTGACAGGGGACGAGCAGTACTTC. Protein product: CAISESRLTGDEQYF.

With respect to this clonotype: This clone may be a read error of a much larger clone one base away. The chain recombines TRBV11-2 with TRBJ1-3; tentatively, D is TRBD1 (5 bases). This CDR3 is 13 amino acids long. The V gene's germline CDR1 is SGHAT and CDR2 FQNNGV. The CDR3 reads CASSPGPGNTMYF. The CDR3 coding sequence is TGTGCCAGCAGCCCGGGACCGGGAAACACCATGTATTTT.

This clonotype was counted between two and nine times. The chain carries TRBV10-2 and TRBJ2-1; the D gene is possibly TRBD1 (6 bases). V lost 9 bases and J lost 3, with 9 bases in between. This CDR3 contains 12 residues. In germline, CDR1 is WSHSY, CDR2 SAAADI. CDR3 coding DNA: TGCGCCAGTACAGGGCACTACAATGAGCAGTTCTTC. Protein sequence: CASTGHYNEQFF.

The chain combines TRBV7-9 with TRBJ1-5; D unclear. The CDR3 covers 10 residues. Germline CDR1 is SEHNR and CDR2 is FQNEAQ (reference sequence). V lost 6 bases and J 5 bases, leaving 2 bases between the germline ends. DNA of the CDR3: TGTGCCAGCAGGGATCAGCCCCAGCATTTT. As protein: CASRDQPQHF.

The gene calls are TRBV15 and TRBJ1-1; D is possibly TRBD1 (6 bases). Germline values: CDR1 LNHNV, CDR2 YYDKDF (reference sequence). CDR3 length: 13 residues. Trimming shortened V by 2 bases and J by 5 bases, and 9 bases separated the two germline ends. The CDR3: CATSRQGKTEAFF. Here the CDR3 DNA reads TGTGCCACCAGCAGACAGGGGAAGACTGAAGCTTTCTTT.

This clonotype was counted ten times or more. The genes are TRBV7-2 and TRBJ2-7; 8 bases align to TRBD1. The V and J ends lost 1 base and 6 bases, in that order; junction bases with no gene match: 2. Germline V lookup: CDR1 SGHTA, CDR2 FQGNSA. The CDR3 consists of 13 residues. The CDR3, as DNA: TGTGCCAGCAGCTTAGGCGGGACAGGCGAGCAGTACTTC. Translating it yields CASSLGGTGEQYF.

There are many counts of this clonotype. V is TRBV7-9 and J is TRBJ2-7, with a tentative D call TRBD1 (5 bases). The V and J ends lost 1 base and 2 bases respectively, with 12 bases between them. CDR1 is SEHNR and CDR2 is FQNEAQ in the germline V gene (reference sequence). CDR3 length: 15 residues. CDR3 in DNA: TGTGCCAGCAGCTTAGATAGGCAGGGTCCCTACGAGCAGTACTTC. Translation: CASSLDRQGPYEQYF.

This rearrangement joins TRBV10-2 to TRBJ2-3; D is perhaps TRBD1 (6 bases). V lost 6 bases to trimming and J lost 4 bases, with 17 bases between them. In germline, CDR1 is WSHSY, CDR2 SAAADI. The CDR3 totals 15 residues. The CDR3 nucleotides read TGCGCCAGCAGGCACGACAGGCTCATTTCAGATACGCAGTATTTT. Its protein product is CASRHDRLISDTQYF.